This T cell receptor beta chain emerged from a study of beta chain features in type 1 diabetes. Every bit of the isolated RNA underwent reverse transcription, so sequencing read expressed TCRB transcripts. Profiled with immunoSEQ multiplex PCR; TCRdb holds only in-frame clones, not every one. The table lists under 300,000 clones, approximately 10% of them singletons, with 0.017% in the top ten. Study outcomes and limitations: Moderate yet significant TCRB CDR3 shortening was seen in Type 1 diabetes patients in all four CD4+ subsets. Individuals with type 1 diabetes displayed fewer insertions and more deletions at VDJ junctions.

The CDR3 runs 14 residues. The germline V gene has CDR1 SGHRS and CDR2 YFSETQ. Trimming removed 7 bases from V and 5 bases from J; junction bases left unmatched: 7. A word on this clone: The antigen is unknown.

Stem cell-like memory, regulatory, central memory and naive CD4+ cells were sorted via CD45RO/CCR7/CD25/CD127/CD95/CD27. Post-sort purity exceeded 95% for all sorted populations. This clonotype was sampled from a man aged 25 to 40 with type 1 diabetes. The specimen was naive CD4+ T cells from blood. V is TRBV5-1 and J is TRBJ2-3, with 10 bases that match TRBD1. The DNA of the CDR3 is TGCGCCAGCGAGCCGGGACAGGGGCGAGATACGCAGTATTTT. Its translation is CASEPGQGRDTQYF.